This passage covers 31 T cell receptor beta chains from one sample sequenced in a study of T cells in Graves' hyperthyroidism and ophthalmopathy. Authors of the study amplified TCR beta CDR3 regions from RNA transcripts. RT-PCR in the first round (using the HTBI primer set) targeted the TCR CDR3. MiXCR, applied by TCRdb to the multiplex PCR reads, yields one record per CDR3 protein. The repertoire holds about 250,000 distinct CDR3 sequences, with around 15% as singletons. The sample taken for sequencing was blood. Receptors were obtained from a woman aged 45-59 years with Graves' hyperthyroidism that later progressed to Graves' ophthalmopathy.

This clonotype was detected ten times or more. This chain uses TRBV20-1 with TRBJ2-7; the D gene is possibly TRBD2 (5 bases). This CDR3 has 14 amino acids. V was shortened by 8 bases and J by 3 bases, with 20 bases between the two germline ends. The germline gives CDR1 DFQATT, CDR2 SNEGSKA (reference sequence). CDR3 sequence: CSLYRPGGGYEQYF. CDR3 sequence (DNA): TGCAGTCTCTACCGACCCGGAGGAGGCTACGAGCAGTACTTC.

This clonotype came up a few times. CDR3 protein: CASSLSGNAAGDISYNSPLHF. The CDR3 DNA sequence: TGTGCCAGCAGTTTAAGCGGAAACGCGGCAGGGGACATCTCCTATAATTCACCCCTCCACTTT. The chain carries TRBV27 and TRBJ1-6; TRBD1 might be the D (6 bases). Per the germline V gene, CDR1 is MNHEY and CDR2 is SMNVEV (reference sequence). The CDR3 contains 21 residues. V lost 2 bases, J lost 0 bases, and 23 bases lay in between.

This clonotype was seen many times. This chain uses TRBV24-1 with TRBJ2-1; no firm D call. CDR3 size: 17 residues. The V end lost 4 bases, the J end lost 8 bases, and 23 bases lay between the germline ends. Germline assignment: CDR1 KGHDR and CDR2 SFDVKD. This CDR3 reads CATSDQPPLVGVDEQFF. For the CDR3, the DNA is TGTGCCACCAGTGACCAACCACCTCTAGTAGGAGTCGATGAGCAGTTCTTC.

Remarks on this clonotype: With a much larger clone just one base away, this may be a read error. V and J are TRBV12-3 or TRBV12-4 and TRBJ2-2, with 7 positions matching TRBD2. This CDR3 region has 16 residues. V dropped 5 bases and J dropped 5; count of bases not matched to a gene: 11. This CDR3 reads CASSLGGTGPTGELFF. CDR3 DNA sequence: TGTGCCAGCAGTCTGGGGGGGACCGGCCCGACCGGGGAGCTGTTTTTT.

At least ten counts were recorded for this clonotype. The CDR3, as DNA: TGTGCCAGCAGTTACGCTAGCGGGAGCATCGATGAGCAGTTCTTC. This codes for CASSYASGSIDEQFF. The chain carries TRBV6-2 or TRBV6-3 and TRBJ2-1, with TRBD2 identical over 10 bases. There are 15 residues in the CDR3. Germline V CDR1 and CDR2: MNHEY, SVGEGT. V trimming: 2 bases; J trimming: 8 bases; junction bases outside the gene matches: 6.

The CDR3 DNA sequence: TGTGCCAGCAGCTTAGCGCCCGCAGATACGCAGTATTTT. This sequence encodes CASSLAPADTQYF. The chain employs TRBV11-2 and TRBJ2-3; no definite D call. This CDR3 has 13 residues. V lost 1 base and J lost 4, with 6 bases in between. Germline lookup yields CDR1 SGHAT and CDR2 FQNNGV. Based on the CDR3 plus reference TRBV11-2 and TRBJ2-3, the full variable domain is EAGVAQSPRYKIIEKRQSVAFWCNPISGHATLYWYQQILGQGPKLLIQFQNNGVVDDSQLPKDRFSAERLKGVDSTLKIQPAKLEDSAVYLCASSLAPADTQYFGPGTRLTVL.

The chain links TRBV7-8 to TRBJ1-2; 10 bases are a match to TRBD1. The CDR3 has 17 residues. The V gene end was trimmed by 5 bases and the J gene end by 9 bases; junction bases not matched to a gene: 18. Germline-derived CDR1 and CDR2 are SGHVS and FQNEAQ. CDR3 amino acids: CASSHLGRDRGRKSYTF. For the CDR3, the DNA is TGTGCCAGCAGCCATTTAGGCCGGGACAGGGGCCGAAAAAGCTACACCTTC.

The V gene is TRBV4-2, the J gene TRBJ1-5, with 8 bases lining up with TRBD1. The CDR3 covers 19 residues. The V segment lost 0 bases and the J segment 1 base; nucleotides outside the gene matches: 11. Per germline, CDR1 LGHNA and CDR2 YNFKEQ. The CDR3, as DNA: TGTGCCAGCAGCCAAGATCCCATCGGCAGGGGGCTAAGCAATCAGCCCCAGCATTTT. Translation gives CASSQDPIGRGLSNQPQHF.

This clonotype appeared many times. This chain links TRBV11-2 with TRBJ2-7, with D perhaps TRBD1 (6 bases). Trimming removed 1 base from V and 0 bases from J, with 10 bases in between. Germline V CDR1 and CDR2: SGHAT, FQNNGV. The CDR3 runs to 15 residues. The CDR3 region has the DNA TGTGCCAGCAGCTTAGCAGGGGTCAACTCCTACGAGCAGTACTTC. As protein: CASSLAGVNSYEQYF.

In DNA, the CDR3 is TGCGCCAGCAGCTGGCAGGCCAATGAGCAGTTCTTC. This sequence encodes CASSWQANEQFF. V and J are TRBV5-1 and TRBJ2-1; no clear D. The germline V gene encodes CDR1 SGHRS and CDR2 YFSETQ. Trimming took 3 bases from V and 6 from J, leaving 7 bases between them. This CDR3 has 12 residues.

The table lists this clonotype with many counts. V usage is TRBV2 and J usage is TRBJ2-7; 9 bases map to TRBD1. CDR1 SNHLY and CDR2 FYNNEI come from the germline V gene. J lost 0 bases, V lost 4 bases, and 10 bases had no gene match. CDR3 length equals 17 residues. CDR3 loop: CASSADRGLLLSYEQYF. DNA of the CDR3: TGTGCCAGCAGTGCGGACAGGGGTCTCCTCCTCTCCTACGAGCAGTACTTC. Combining the CDR3 with reference TRBV2 and TRBJ2-7 gives the whole variable domain EPEVTQTPSHQVTQMGQEVILRCVPISNHLYFYWYRQILGQKVEFLVSFYNNEISEKSEIFDDQFSVERPDGSNFTLKIRSTKLEDSAMYFCASSADRGLLLSYEQYFGPGTRLTVT.

This clonotype has a count of ten or more. The V call is TRBV6-1, the J call TRBJ1-4; no clear D. The CDR3 length is 15 residues. V was clipped by 2 bases and J by 7 bases, with 14 bases between them. CDR1 MNHNS and CDR2 SASEGT come from the germline V gene. CDR3 amino acids: CASSESSYGPEKLFF. The DNA of the CDR3 is TGTGCCAGCAGTGAATCCTCATACGGTCCTGAAAAACTGTTTTTT.

In its sample, this clonotype was seen many times. This rearrangement joins TRBV20-1 to TRBJ2-1; D unresolved. V dropped 3 bases and J dropped 4 bases, with 7 bases sitting between them. Looked up from germline, CDR1 is DFQATT and CDR2 is SNEGSKA (reference sequence). The CDR3 is 12 amino acids. The CDR3 DNA is TGCAGTGCTAGGGAAGATTACAATGAGCAGTTCTTC. This sequence encodes CSAREDYNEQFF.

This clonotype was seen more than once but under ten times. The chain joins TRBV5-1 to TRBJ1-5; D call uncertain. This CDR3 region has 15 residues. Germline V lookup: CDR1 SGHRS, CDR2 YFSETQ. V gave up 1 base and J gave up 0 bases, with 8 bases separating them. CDR3 protein: CASSLSGSSNQPQHF. The CDR3 nucleotides are TGCGCCAGCAGCTTGTCCGGGTCTAGCAATCAGCCCCAGCATTTT.

This clonotype was detected many times. The chain links TRBV28 to TRBJ1-5; D is perhaps TRBD1 (5 bases). The CDR3 consists of 19 residues. Trimming took off 5 bases at V and 0 bases at J, with 23 bases between the two ends. Germline assignment: CDR1 MDHEN and CDR2 SYDVKM. This CDR3 reads CASSITEGAHLYSNQPQHF. The CDR3 bases are TGTGCCAGCAGTATAACCGAAGGGGCCCACCTCTATAGCAATCAGCCCCAGCATTTT.

This clonotype was seen repeatedly, ten times or more. This chain uses TRBV19 with TRBJ1-1; possibly TRBD1 for D (6 bases). V was trimmed by 7 bases and J by 3 bases, leaving 12 bases between them. There are 13 residues in the CDR3. Germline lookup yields CDR1 LNHDA and CDR2 SQIVND (reference sequence). CDR3 protein: CASNRDGDTEAFF. For the CDR3, the DNA is TGTGCCAGTAACAGGGATGGGGACACTGAAGCTTTCTTT.

This clonotype has ten or more counts. The chain couples TRBV11-2 to TRBJ1-2; D is possibly TRBD1 (6 bases). The CDR3 spans 13 residues. Germline V gene sequence: CDR1 SGHAT, CDR2 FQNNGV. Trimming stripped 8 bases from V and 2 bases from J, with 12 bases between. CDR3 sequence (DNA): TGTGCCAGCGGCCCGGACAGAAACTATGGCTACACCTTC. Translating gives CASGPDRNYGYTF.

This clonotype was found many times. V gene TRBV13 combines with J gene TRBJ2-1; D possibly corresponds to TRBD2 (5 bases). Looked up from germline, CDR1 is PRHDT and CDR2 is FYEKMQ (reference sequence). The V end lost 0 bases, the J end lost 6 bases, and 12 bases lay between the germline ends. The length of the CDR3 is 15 residues. CDR3 loop: CASSLGTIPSNEQFF. The CDR3 DNA sequence: TGTGCCAGCAGCTTAGGGACTATCCCCAGCAATGAGCAGTTCTTC.

This clonotype occurred many times. The chain uses TRBV2 and TRBJ2-2; D ambiguous. Germline V CDR1 and CDR2: SNHLY, FYNNEI. V gave up 7 bases and J gave up 1 base, with 10 bases separating them. This CDR3 is 14 amino acids long. The CDR3 DNA reads as TGTGCCAGCACAACAGAAATGAACACCGGGGAGCTGTTTTTT. Protein sequence: CASTTEMNTGELFF.

This clonotype occurred many times. The chain recombines TRBV28 with TRBJ2-7, with a tentative D call TRBD2 (6 bases). The CDR3 consists of 15 residues. CDR1 is MDHEN, CDR2 SYDVKM, per germline. The ends were cut back, 5 bases at V and 5 bases at J, with 19 bases in the middle. In nucleotides, the CDR3 is TGTGCCAGCAGTCCGACTAGGATATTTGGCCACGAGCAGTACTTC. Amino acids: CASSPTRIFGHEQYF. The whole variable domain, remainder taken from reference TRBV28 and TRBJ2-7, is DVKVTQSSRYLVKRTGEKVFLECVQDMDHENMFWYRQDPGLGLRLIYFSYDVKMKEKGDIPEGYSVSREKKERFSLILESASTNQTSMYLCASSPTRIFGHEQYFGPGTRLTVT.

This clonotype was seen many times. The chain combines TRBV6-1 with TRBJ1-1; 9 bases align to TRBD1. V was pared by 6 bases and J by 5 bases, with 7 bases of the junction left unmatched. The germline V gene has CDR1 MNHNS and CDR2 SASEGT. The CDR3 consists of 14 residues. The CDR3 is CASRVQGAWTEAFF. DNA for the CDR3: TGTGCCAGCAGGGTACAGGGGGCTTGGACTGAAGCTTTCTTT.

The sample holds a few counts of this clonotype. V usage is TRBV9 and J usage is TRBJ2-1; no firm D call. The V end was cut by 0 bases, the J end by 5 bases, with 24 bases between. The CDR3 has 19 residues. Germline values: CDR1 SGDLS, CDR2 YYNGEE. Written as DNA, the CDR3 is TGTGCCAGCAGCGTAGTTAGGGTCGTGAGGATATCGCCCAACAATGAGCAGTTCTTC. Its protein is CASSVVRVVRISPNNEQFF.

The chain employs TRBV20-1 and TRBJ2-1; TRBD2 matches 12 bases. The CDR3 extends over 17 amino acids. J was trimmed by 2 bases and V by 5 bases; bases with no gene match: 10. CDR1 and CDR2 from the germline V gene are DFQATT and SNEGSKA (reference sequence). CDR3 in amino acids: CSADLAGGPRAYNEQFF. The CDR3 DNA reads as TGCAGTGCTGACCTAGCGGGAGGGCCCCGCGCCTACAATGAGCAGTTCTTC.

This chain links TRBV10-3 with TRBJ1-2; tentative D call: TRBD1 (6 bases). Germline CDR1 reads ENHRY; CDR2 reads SYGVKD. The V end lost 2 bases, the J end lost 7 bases, and 14 bases lay between the germline ends. CDR3 length: 14 amino acids. CDR3 loop: CAISEDARGIGYTF. DNA for the CDR3: TGTGCCATCAGTGAGGATGCCAGGGGCATTGGCTACACCTTC.

This clonotype was seen ten or more times. The chain employs TRBV6-1 and TRBJ2-7; D possibly uses TRBD1 or TRBD2 (8 bases each). The CDR3 is 15 amino acids. V was cut by 4 bases and J by 7 bases, with 20 bases left in between. Looked up from germline, CDR1 is MNHNS and CDR2 is SASEGT. CDR3 residues: CASSGQGRAGEEQYF. For the CDR3, the DNA is TGTGCCAGCAGTGGACAGGGGAGAGCGGGAGAGGAGCAGTACTTC.

This clonotype occurred many times. The V gene is TRBV6-1, the J gene TRBJ2-3; 7 bases map to TRBD1. V trimming: 5 bases; J trimming: 3 bases; junction bases outside the gene matches: 5. CDR1 and CDR2 (germline): MNHNS, SASEGT. The CDR3 is made up of 14 amino acids. CDR3 residues: CASSNPGGTDTQYF. CDR3 bases: TGTGCCAGCAGTAACCCAGGGGGAACAGATACGCAGTATTTT.

Ten or more counts support this clonotype. The chain joins TRBV11-2 to TRBJ2-2; 7 positions match TRBD2. The V and J ends lost 5 bases and 1 base, in that order; junction bases with no gene match: 4. The CDR3 is 15 residues long. Germline CDR1 SGHAT, CDR2 FQNNGV. In nucleotides, the CDR3 is TGTGCCAGCAGCAGAAGCGGGATGAACACCGGGGAGCTGTTTTTT. Its protein product is CASSRSGMNTGELFF. The full variable domain, in which reference TRBV11-2 and TRBJ2-2 provide the parts outside the CDR3, is EAGVAQSPRYKIIEKRQSVAFWCNPISGHATLYWYQQILGQGPKLLIQFQNNGVVDDSQLPKDRFSAERLKGVDSTLKIQPAKLEDSAVYLCASSRSGMNTGELFFGEGSRLTVL.

This clonotype appeared many times. This chain links TRBV3-1 with TRBJ2-2; 11 nucleotides match TRBD2. V lost 1 base and J lost 5; bases outside the gene matches: 0. The CDR3 length is 15 residues. The V gene's germline CDR1 is LGHDT and CDR2 YNNKEL (reference sequence). CDR3 DNA sequence: TGTGCCAGCAGCCAAGGGACTAGCGGGACCGGGGAGCTGTTTTTT. This codes for CASSQGTSGTGELFF.

The V and J genes are TRBV2 and TRBJ2-1; TRBD2 agrees at 9 bases. This CDR3 contains 13 residues. V was pared by 6 bases and J by 9 bases, with 6 bases of the junction left unmatched. CDR1 is SNHLY and CDR2 is FYNNEI in the germline V gene. CDR3 protein: CASRVAGVSEQFF. The CDR3 DNA is TGTGCCAGCAGAGTAGCGGGAGTAAGTGAGCAGTTCTTC.

The rearrangement links TRBV20-1 to TRBJ1-1; D unclear. Trimming stripped 5 bases from V and 3 bases from J, with 13 bases between. Germline CDR1 and CDR2: DFQATT and SNEGSKA (reference sequence). CDR3 length: 13 amino acids. The CDR3 region has the DNA TGCAGTGCTGGCGAGATGGGGTACACTGAAGCTTTCTTT. Its protein is CSAGEMGYTEAFF.

This clonotype was counted at least ten times. The CDR3 sequence is CASSVGASVTDSYEQYF. CDR3 sequence (DNA): TGTGCCAGCAGCGTAGGAGCTAGCGTAACAGACTCCTACGAGCAGTACTTC. The rearrangement joins TRBV9 to TRBJ2-7; a possible D gene is TRBD2 (6 bases). V was trimmed by 0 bases and J by 0 bases, leaving 16 bases between them. Looked up from germline, CDR1 is SGDLS and CDR2 is YYNGEE. The CDR3 totals 17 residues. The full variable domain, with the rest looked up from reference TRBV9 and TRBJ2-7, is DSGVTQTPKHLITATGQRVTLRCSPRSGDLSVYWYQQSLDQGLQFLIQYYNGEERAKGNILERFSAQQFPDLHSELNLSSLELGDSALYFCASSVGASVTDSYEQYFGPGTRLTVT.